A single sample is the source of the 28 T cell receptor beta chains below, sequenced in a study of CD8 T cells in Susac syndrome (dated by TCRdb to the late 2010s). The method was the immunoSEQ multiplex PCR assay. RNA was extracted using the RNeasy kit, and roughly 0.5 to 1 microgram was reverse transcribed with random hexamers. The public reads were run again by TCRdb, first through fastp at Q25 and then through MiXCR, and only productive beta chains were kept. All rows with the same CDR3 protein become a single entry with the most common DNA and genes. Across this sample there are roughly 120,000 distinct CDR3 sequences, with 85% to 95% seen only once. Roughly 0.3% of the sample is held by the ten biggest clonotypes. The sequenced sample consisted of CD8+ T cells from PBMCs. The receptors derive from a human donor with multiple sclerosis.

This chain connects TRBV11-2 to TRBJ2-7, with TRBD2 as a possible D gene (6 bases). CDR1 and CDR2 (germline): SGHAT, FQNNGV. V lost 0 bases and J lost 4, with 13 bases in between. This CDR3 is 15 amino acids long. The CDR3 DNA sequence: TGTGCCAGCAGCTTAGAGCCTTCCGCGGGGTACGAGCAGTACGTC. Amino acid sequence: CASSLEPSAGYEQYV.

V gene TRBV30 combines with J gene TRBJ2-3, with 7 bases aligning to TRBD2. V shed 2 bases, J shed 1 base, and the junction held 12 bases outside the gene matches. CDR1 and CDR2 (germline): GTSNPN, SVGIG (reference sequence). This CDR3 region has 17 residues. The CDR3 coding sequence is TGTGCCTGGAGTCAAGTGCGGCGGGCGGGAGGCACAGATACGCAGTATTTT. As protein: CAWSQVRRAGGTDTQYF.

The chain combines TRBV7-9 with TRBJ2-1; D might be TRBD2 (5 bases). V shed 2 bases and J shed 0 bases, with 14 bases lying between them. This CDR3 has 17 amino acids. Germline V gene sequence: CDR1 SEHNR, CDR2 FQNEAQ (reference sequence). CDR3 DNA: TGTGCCAGCAGCTTATCGAGGGCCCCCCGCTCCTACAATGAGCAGTTCTTC. As protein: CASSLSRAPRSYNEQFF.

This chain uses TRBV30 with TRBJ2-7; no definite D call. This CDR3 region has 12 residues. CDR1 is GTSNPN, CDR2 SVGIG, per germline (reference sequence). V was clipped by 0 bases and J by 5 bases, with 8 bases between them. This chain's CDR3 is CAWSVSWDEQYF. The CDR3 DNA sequence: TGTGCCTGGAGTGTATCTTGGGACGAGCAGTACTTC.

The V and J genes are TRBV6-2 or TRBV6-3 and TRBJ2-1; 13 nucleotides agree with TRBD2. V shed 4 bases and J 6 bases; nucleotides not matched to a gene: 3. The CDR3 is made up of 15 amino acids. Germline CDR1 is MNHEY and CDR2 is SVGEGT. Here the CDR3 reads CASSSLAGGTNEQFF. DNA for the CDR3: TGTGCCAGCAGTTCACTAGCGGGGGGGACCAATGAGCAGTTCTTC.

The genes are TRBV9 and TRBJ2-3, with D uncertain. V was cut by 7 bases and J by 4 bases, with 13 bases left in between. CDR1 and CDR2 from the germline V gene are SGDLS and YYNGEE. CDR3 length equals 13 residues. The CDR3 reads CASLGRESDTQYF. The CDR3 DNA reads as TGTGCCAGCCTAGGTAGGGAATCAGATACGCAGTATTTT.

This chain uses TRBV24-1 with TRBJ2-1, with 8 bases matching TRBD2. V dropped 9 bases and J dropped 5; count of bases not matched to a gene: 5. Germline values: CDR1 KGHDR, CDR2 SFDVKD. CDR3 length: 13 amino acids. CDR3 amino acids: CATRGTSDNEQFF. CDR3 nucleotide sequence: TGTGCCACCCGAGGGACTAGTGACAATGAGCAGTTCTTC.

DNA of the CDR3: TGTGCCACCAGTGATTCCGAGACCTACGGCGCAGATACGCAGTATTTT. Translating gives CATSDSETYGADTQYF. The chain employs TRBV24-1 and TRBJ2-3; the D is unclear. Germline V gene data show CDR1 as KGHDR and CDR2 as SFDVKD. The CDR3 is 16 residues long. V was shortened by 2 bases and J by 4 bases, with 15 bases between the two germline ends.

In DNA, the CDR3 is TGTGCCAGTAGTATCTTGGCGGAGAGCACAGATACGCAGTATTTT. Its protein product is CASSILAESTDTQYF. This chain uses TRBV19 with TRBJ2-3; D is ambiguous. The CDR3 consists of 15 residues. V was shortened by 3 bases and J by 0 bases, with 10 bases between the two germline ends. CDR1 and CDR2 (germline): LNHDA, SQIVND (reference sequence).

This rearrangement joins TRBV27 to TRBJ2-7; 7 bases line up with TRBD2. Losses at the gene ends were 4 bases for V and 0 bases for J; bases not matched to a gene: 3. The CDR3 extends over 14 amino acids. Germline V gives CDR1 MNHEY, CDR2 SMNVEV (reference sequence). The CDR3 loop reads CASSSSSGSYEQYF. For the CDR3, the DNA is TGTGCCAGCAGTTCTTCTAGCGGCTCCTACGAGCAGTACTTC.

The chain combines TRBV7-9 with TRBJ1-1, with D possibly matching TRBD1 (6 bases). Germline values: CDR1 SEHNR, CDR2 FQNEAQ (reference sequence). This CDR3 has 12 residues. With 5 bases removed from V and 5 bases from J, the gap between germline ends came to 9 bases. CDR3 sequence (DNA): TGTGCCAGCAGCCGGACAGAGACTGAAGCTTTCTTT. This translates into CASSRTETEAFF. The whole variable domain, remainder taken from reference TRBV7-9 and TRBJ1-1, is DTGVSQNPRHKITKRGQNVTFRCDPISEHNRLYWYRQTLGQGPEFLTYFQNEAQLEKSRLLSDRFSAERPKGSFSTLEIQRTEQGDSAMYLCASSRTETEAFFGQGTRLTVV.

The rearrangement uses TRBV24-1 and TRBJ1-2; no reliable D call. V lost 2 bases and J lost 6, with 12 bases in between. Per the germline V gene, CDR1 is KGHDR and CDR2 is SFDVKD. The CDR3 length is 14 residues. For the CDR3, the DNA is TGTGCCACCAGTGATTCCCGCCTGAAGAATGGCTACACCTTC. Protein product: CATSDSRLKNGYTF.

The rearrangement uses TRBV6-6 and TRBJ2-2; possible D gene TRBD2, 6 bases. The CDR3 has 12 residues. Trimming cost V 8 bases and J 8 bases, with 12 bases left between them. Germline V lookup: CDR1 MNHNY, CDR2 SVGAGI (reference sequence). The chain's CDR3 is CASGRTTGELFF. The CDR3 nucleotides read TGTGCCAGCGGTAGGACTACTGGGGAGCTGTTTTTT.

The chain has TRBV27 and TRBJ2-2; D gene unclear. The germline V and J ends were trimmed by 8 bases and 3 bases, with 13 bases remaining between them. The CDR3 runs to 14 residues. CDR1 and CDR2 from the germline V gene are MNHEY and SMNVEV (reference sequence). Written as DNA, the CDR3 is TGTGCCAGCGGCAATAAACTATACACCGGGGAGCTGTTTTTT. This encodes CASGNKLYTGELFF.

This chain connects TRBV27 to TRBJ1-2; tentative D call: TRBD1 (5 bases). V was cut by 5 bases and J by 0 bases, with 13 bases left in between. This CDR3 is built from 15 residues. The germline V gene encodes CDR1 MNHEY and CDR2 SMNVEV (reference sequence). The CDR3 reads CASSDLGPANYGYTF. As DNA, the CDR3 is TGTGCCAGCAGTGACTTGGGGCCGGCTAACTATGGCTACACCTTC.

This chain links TRBV13 with TRBJ2-7; 8 bases map to TRBD2. This CDR3 has 16 residues. Unmatched junction bases numbered 8, after V lost 4 bases and J lost 0 bases. Per the germline V gene, CDR1 is PRHDT and CDR2 is FYEKMQ (reference sequence). CDR3 amino acids: CASSSSEREGSYEQYV. For the CDR3, the DNA is TGTGCCAGCAGCTCTTCTGAACGGGAGGGCTCCTACGAGCAGTACGTC.

This clonotype was found once. J is TRBJ1-1 and V is TRBV5-6; no firm D call. V gave up 3 bases and J gave up 3 bases, with 15 bases separating them. This CDR3 has 15 residues. In germline, CDR1 is SGHDT, CDR2 YYEEEE. In nucleotides, the CDR3 is TGTGCCAGCAGCTCAGATGGGGAAAGATACACTGAAGCTTTCTTT. It is translated as CASSSDGERYTEAFF.

The chain combines TRBV3-1 with TRBJ2-2; 7 bases match TRBD2. V lost 11 bases, J lost 4 bases, and 1 base stayed unmatched. Germline CDR1 is LGHDT and CDR2 is YNNKEL (reference sequence). This CDR3 contains 11 residues. The CDR3: CAAGVTGELFF. For the CDR3, the DNA is TGTGCCGCGGGAGTCACCGGGGAGCTGTTTTTT.

The chain recombines TRBV30 with TRBJ2-3; 8 positions match TRBD2. The V gene's germline CDR1 is GTSNPN and CDR2 SVGIG (reference sequence). This CDR3 region has 13 residues. With 8 bases clipped from V and 5 bases from J, the junction kept 9 bases outside the gene matches. The CDR3 DNA follows: TGTGCCACCCAGCGGGGGCCTCAAGATACGCAGTATTTT. Translated: CATQRGPQDTQYF.

J is TRBJ2-7 and V is TRBV27; weak D call: TRBD2 (6 bases). V gave up 3 bases and J gave up 6 bases, with 9 bases separating them. Germline CDR1 reads MNHEY; CDR2 reads SMNVEV (reference sequence). The CDR3 is 12 residues long. In nucleotides, the CDR3 is TGTGCCAGCAGTTTCGGGGGTCTCGAGCAGTACTTC. The encoded protein is CASSFGGLEQYF.

This clonotype is a singleton in its sample. V is TRBV6-5 and J is TRBJ1-2, with 9 bases matching TRBD1. Germline V CDR1 and CDR2: MNHEY, SVGAGI. CDR3 length: 16 amino acids. V shed 0 bases and J 8 bases; nucleotides not matched to a gene: 10. For the CDR3, the DNA is TGTGCCAGCAGTTACTCGTCCACAGGGGGCCGGGAAGGCTACACCTTC. Its protein is CASSYSSTGGREGYTF.

The chain employs TRBV28 and TRBJ1-5, with a possible D match to TRBD1 (6 bases). The CDR3 runs to 13 residues. Germline-derived CDR1 and CDR2 are MDHEN and SYDVKM. Trimming removed 7 bases at V and 2 bases at J, with 9 bases between. Here the CDR3 reads CASNAGGNQPQHF. CDR3 DNA sequence: TGTGCCAGCAACGCAGGGGGCAATCAGCCCCAGCATTTT.

Regarding this clonotype: The junction shows a germline mismatch at one end, possibly a read error. CDR3 bases: TGTGCCAGCAGCTCAGGTGGTCCTCGAGGTTTT. Residues: CASSSGGPRGF. The chain joins TRBV7-9 to TRBJ2-3, with D uncertain. The CDR3 totals 11 residues. Looked up from germline, CDR1 is SEHNR and CDR2 is FQNEAQ (reference sequence).

This clonotype was counted a single time. This chain connects TRBV30 to TRBJ1-1; D is ambiguous. The CDR3 contains 11 residues. V was cut by 0 bases and J by 6 bases, with 5 bases left in between. The germline V gene has CDR1 GTSNPN and CDR2 SVGIG (reference sequence). CDR3 nucleotide sequence: TGTGCCTGGAGTGTAAGACCTGAAGCTTTCTTT. Translation: CAWSVRPEAFF.

V usage is TRBV7-9 and J usage is TRBJ2-1; possibly TRBD2 for D (6 bases). Trimming shortened V by 4 bases and J by 6 bases, and 22 bases separated the two germline ends. The CDR3 length is 17 residues. Germline CDR1 reads SEHNR; CDR2 reads FQNEAQ (reference sequence). The CDR3: CASSSRFAGPTLNEQFF. DNA for the CDR3: TGTGCCAGCAGCTCCCGATTTGCGGGACCCACCCTCAATGAGCAGTTCTTC.

A remark on this clonotype: One end of the junction is discordant with germline, which a read error may explain. The chain couples TRBV27 to TRBJ2-1; D is undetermined. The CDR3 length is 14 residues. CDR1 MNHEY and CDR2 SMNVEV come from the germline V gene (reference sequence). For the CDR3, the DNA is TGTGCCAGTAGCCCCTATAACTCCAACAATGAGCAGTTCTTC. Its translation: CASSPYNSNNEQFF.

The chain has TRBV9 and TRBJ1-1; 8 nucleotides align to TRBD1. Germline CDR1 reads SGDLS; CDR2 reads YYNGEE. Trimming removed 4 bases from V and 3 bases from J; junction bases left unmatched: 2. The CDR3 is made up of 13 amino acids. CDR3 nucleotide sequence: TGTGCCAGCAGCCCACAGGGGGACACTGAAGCTTTCTTT. Residues: CASSPQGDTEAFF.

The chain has TRBV2 and TRBJ2-7; D uncertain. Trimming shortened V by 1 base and J by 2 bases, and 12 bases separated the two germline ends. Germline CDR1 SNHLY, CDR2 FYNNEI. CDR3 size: 15 residues. CDR3 DNA sequence: TGTGCCAGCAGTGAAGGAGCAGGCCGAGCCTACGAGCAGTACTTC. It codes for CASSEGAGRAYEQYF.